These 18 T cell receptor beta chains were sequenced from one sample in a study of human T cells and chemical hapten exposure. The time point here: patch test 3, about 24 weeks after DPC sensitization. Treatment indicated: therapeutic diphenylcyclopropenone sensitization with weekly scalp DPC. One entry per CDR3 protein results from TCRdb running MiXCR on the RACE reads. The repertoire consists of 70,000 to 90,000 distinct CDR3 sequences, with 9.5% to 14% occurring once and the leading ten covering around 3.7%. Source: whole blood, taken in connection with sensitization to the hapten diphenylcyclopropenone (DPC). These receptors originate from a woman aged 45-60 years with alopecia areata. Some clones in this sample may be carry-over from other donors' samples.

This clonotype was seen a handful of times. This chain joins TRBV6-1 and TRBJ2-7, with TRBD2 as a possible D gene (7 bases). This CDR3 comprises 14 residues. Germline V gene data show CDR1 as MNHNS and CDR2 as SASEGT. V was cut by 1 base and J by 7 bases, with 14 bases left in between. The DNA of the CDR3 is TGTGCCAGCAGTGAAGTGGGGGGGCAGTGGGAGCAGTACTTC. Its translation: CASSEVGGQWEQYF.

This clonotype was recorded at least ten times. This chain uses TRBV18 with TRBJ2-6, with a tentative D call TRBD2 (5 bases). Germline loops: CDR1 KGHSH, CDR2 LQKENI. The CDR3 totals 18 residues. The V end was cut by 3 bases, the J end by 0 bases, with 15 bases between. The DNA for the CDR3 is TGTGCCAGCTCACCGACGGACTTCGTACTCTCTGGGGCCAACGTCCTGACTTTC. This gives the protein CASSPTDFVLSGANVLTF.

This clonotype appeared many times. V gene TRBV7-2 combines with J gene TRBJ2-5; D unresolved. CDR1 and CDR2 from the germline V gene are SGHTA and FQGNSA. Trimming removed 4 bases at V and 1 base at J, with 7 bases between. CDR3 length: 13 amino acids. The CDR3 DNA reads TGTGCCAGCAGCTCCCCACCCCAAGAGACCCAGTACTTC. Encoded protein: CASSSPPQETQYF.

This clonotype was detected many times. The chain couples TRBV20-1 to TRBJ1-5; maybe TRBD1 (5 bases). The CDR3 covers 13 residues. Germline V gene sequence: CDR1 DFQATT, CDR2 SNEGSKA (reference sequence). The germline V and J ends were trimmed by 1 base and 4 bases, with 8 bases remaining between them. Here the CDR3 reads CSARVGGNQPQHF. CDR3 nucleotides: TGCAGTGCTAGAGTGGGGGGGAATCAGCCCCAGCATTTT.

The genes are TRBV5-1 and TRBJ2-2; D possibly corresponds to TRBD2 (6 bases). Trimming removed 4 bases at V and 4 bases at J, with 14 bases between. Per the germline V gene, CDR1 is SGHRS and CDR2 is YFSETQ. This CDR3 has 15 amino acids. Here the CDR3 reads CASSINSGATGELFF. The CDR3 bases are TGCGCCAGCAGCATAAATAGCGGCGCCACCGGGGAGCTGTTTTTT. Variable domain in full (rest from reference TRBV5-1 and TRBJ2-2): KAGVTQTPRYLIKTRGQQVTLSCSPISGHRSVSWYQQTPGQGLQFLFEYFSETQRNKGNFPGRFSGRQFSNSRSEMNVSTLELGDSALYLCASSINSGATGELFFGEGSRLTVL.

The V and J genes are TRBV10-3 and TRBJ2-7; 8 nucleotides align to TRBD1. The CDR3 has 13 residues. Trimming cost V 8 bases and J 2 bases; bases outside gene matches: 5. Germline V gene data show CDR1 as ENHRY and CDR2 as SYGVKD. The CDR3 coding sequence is TGTGCCATCGGGGGGACAGGAACCTACGAGCAGTACTTC. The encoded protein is CAIGGTGTYEQYF.

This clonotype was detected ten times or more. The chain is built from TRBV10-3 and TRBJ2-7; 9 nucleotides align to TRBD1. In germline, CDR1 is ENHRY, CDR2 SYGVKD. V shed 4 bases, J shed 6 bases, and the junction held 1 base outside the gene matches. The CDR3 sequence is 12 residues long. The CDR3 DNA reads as TGTGCCATCAGTGGGACAGGGGCCGAGCAGTACTTC. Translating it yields CAISGTGAEQYF.

The CDR3 sequence: CASSFSGGSRNEQFF. The CDR3 DNA reads TGTGCCAGCAGCTTTAGCGGGGGTAGTCGCAATGAGCAGTTCTTC. The V and J genes are TRBV5-6 and TRBJ2-1; 9 nucleotides align to TRBD2. Germline V gene sequence: CDR1 SGHDT, CDR2 YYEEEE. After removal of 2 bases from V and 6 bases from J, the junction contained 6 bases not matched to a gene. The CDR3 totals 15 residues.

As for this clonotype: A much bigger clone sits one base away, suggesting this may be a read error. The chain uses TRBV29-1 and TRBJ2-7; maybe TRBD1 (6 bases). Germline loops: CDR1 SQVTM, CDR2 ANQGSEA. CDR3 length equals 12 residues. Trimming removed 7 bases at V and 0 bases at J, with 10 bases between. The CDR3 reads CSGQVSSYEQYF. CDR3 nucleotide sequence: TGCAGCGGACAGGTTAGCTCCTACGAGCAGTACTTC.

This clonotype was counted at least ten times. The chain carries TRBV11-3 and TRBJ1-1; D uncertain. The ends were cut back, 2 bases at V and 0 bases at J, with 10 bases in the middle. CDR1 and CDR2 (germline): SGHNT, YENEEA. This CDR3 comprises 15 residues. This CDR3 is CASSLNGPLNTEAFF. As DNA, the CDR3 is TGTGCCAGCAGCTTAAATGGTCCGCTGAACACTGAAGCTTTCTTT.

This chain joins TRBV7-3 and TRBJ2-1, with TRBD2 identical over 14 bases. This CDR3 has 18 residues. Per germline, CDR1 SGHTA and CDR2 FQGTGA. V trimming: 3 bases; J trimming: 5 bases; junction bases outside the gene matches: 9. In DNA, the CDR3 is TGTGCCAGCAGCTTTGCTGGACTAGCGGGAGGTTCCCACAATGAGCAGTTCTTC. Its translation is CASSFAGLAGGSHNEQFF.

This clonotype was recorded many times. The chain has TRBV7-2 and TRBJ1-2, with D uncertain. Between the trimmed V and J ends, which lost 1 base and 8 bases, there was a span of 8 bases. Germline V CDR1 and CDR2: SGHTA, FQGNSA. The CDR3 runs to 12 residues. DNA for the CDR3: TGTGCCAGCAGCTTAGAAGCGGGCGGCTACACCTTC. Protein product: CASSLEAGGYTF.

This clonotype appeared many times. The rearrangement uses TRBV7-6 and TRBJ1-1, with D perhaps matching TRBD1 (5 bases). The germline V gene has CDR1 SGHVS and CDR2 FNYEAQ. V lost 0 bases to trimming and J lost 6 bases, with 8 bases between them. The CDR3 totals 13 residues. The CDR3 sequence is CASSLAVGAEAFF. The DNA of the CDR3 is TGTGCCAGCAGCTTAGCGGTGGGGGCTGAAGCTTTCTTT.

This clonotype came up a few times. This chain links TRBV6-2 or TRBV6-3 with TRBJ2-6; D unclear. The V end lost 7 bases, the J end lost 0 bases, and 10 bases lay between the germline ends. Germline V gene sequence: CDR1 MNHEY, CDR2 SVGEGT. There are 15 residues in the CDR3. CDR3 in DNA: TGTGCCAGCACCCCTCGGATCTCTGGGGCCAACGTCCTGACTTTC. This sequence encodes CASTPRISGANVLTF.

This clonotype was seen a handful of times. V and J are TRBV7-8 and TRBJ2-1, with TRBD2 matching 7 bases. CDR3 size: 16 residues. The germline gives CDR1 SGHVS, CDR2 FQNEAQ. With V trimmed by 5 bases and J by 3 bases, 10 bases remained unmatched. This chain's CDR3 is CASSPRSAGLYNEQFF. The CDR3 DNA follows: TGTGCCAGCAGCCCCAGGTCAGCGGGACTCTACAATGAGCAGTTCTTC. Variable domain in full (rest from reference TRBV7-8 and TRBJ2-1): GAGVSQSPRYKVAKRGQDVALRCDPISGHVSLFWYQQALGQGPEFLTYFQNEAQLDKSGLPSDRFFAERPEGSVSTLKIQRTQQEDSAVYLCASSPRSAGLYNEQFFGPGTRLTVL.

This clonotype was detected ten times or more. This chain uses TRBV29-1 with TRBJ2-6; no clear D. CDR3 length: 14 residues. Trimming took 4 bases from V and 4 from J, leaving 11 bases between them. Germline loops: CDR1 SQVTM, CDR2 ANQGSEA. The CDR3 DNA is TGCAGCGTTGGACGAGAGCCCGGGGCCAACGTCCTGACTTTC. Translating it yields CSVGREPGANVLTF.

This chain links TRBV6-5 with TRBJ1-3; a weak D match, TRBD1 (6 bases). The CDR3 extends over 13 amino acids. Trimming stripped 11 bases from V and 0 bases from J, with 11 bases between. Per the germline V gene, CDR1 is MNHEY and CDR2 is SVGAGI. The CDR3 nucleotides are TGTGCCTCTACAGGGTTCTCTGGAAACACCATATATTTT. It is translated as CASTGFSGNTIYF.

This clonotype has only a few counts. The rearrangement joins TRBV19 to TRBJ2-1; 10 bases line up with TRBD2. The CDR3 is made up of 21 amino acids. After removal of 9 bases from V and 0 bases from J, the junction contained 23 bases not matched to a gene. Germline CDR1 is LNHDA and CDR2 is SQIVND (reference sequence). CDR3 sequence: CASPKSTPSGLAVSSYNEQFF. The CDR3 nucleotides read TGTGCCAGCCCCAAGAGTACTCCGAGTGGACTAGCGGTTAGCTCCTACAATGAGCAGTTCTTC.